A selection of T cell receptor beta chains follows, all from one sample in a study of vaccination effects on CD4 cells after COVID-19. Their target antigens are unknown. TCRdb's copy holds only in-frame clones and misses some; the assay was immunoSEQ multiplex PCR. The sample comprises approximately 47,000 clones, roughly 70% of which are singletons, and 6.5% to 8.5% rests with the top ten. This material consisted of CD4+ T cells from PBMCs cultured without peptide, taken after COVID-19 vaccination. Receptors originate from a human donor who received a COVID-19 vaccine. CDR3s include the opening cysteine and the closing phenylalanine or tryptophan. Fields, in order: CDR3 DNA, CDR3 protein, V gene, CDR3 length, J gene, D gene. The D gene is left open where the match is weak.

TGTGCCAGCTCACCCGGGACGTCGGGGCAGATTAATGAAAAACTGTTTTTT | CASSPGTSGQINEKLFF | TRBV18 | 17 | TRBJ1-4 | .
TGTGCCAGCTCACCCCAAGAGACCCAGTACTTC | CASSPQETQYF | TRBV18 | 11 | TRBJ2-5 | .
TGTGCCATCAACCAGGACAGAAACTATGGCTACACCTTC | CAINQDRNYGYTF | TRBV10-3 | 13 | TRBJ1-2 | .
TGTGCCAGCAGCAAAGGGACAAAGAATGAGCAGTTCTTC | CASSKGTKNEQFF | TRBV7-8 | 13 | TRBJ2-1 | .
TGTGCCAGCAGCTTAGGCTTTTGGGAGGGCCAGGGGAAAACTAATGAAAAACTGTTTTTT | CASSLGFWEGQGKTNEKLFF | TRBV5-4 | 20 | TRBJ1-4 | .
TGTGCCAGCAGCCAACTCGGCGGACCCCATGGCTACACCTTC | CASSQLGGPHGYTF | TRBV3-1/TRBV3-2 | 14 | TRBJ1-2 | .
TGTGCCATCAGTAAGGACCCAAATCAGCCCCAGCATTTT | CAISKDPNQPQHF | TRBV10-3 | 13 | TRBJ1-5 | .
TGTGCCAGCAGCCCGACTAGTTACAATGAGCAGTTCTTC | CASSPTSYNEQFF | TRBV5-4 | 13 | TRBJ2-1 | .
TGTGCCAGCAGCCAAGAGACAGGGTTTATCGCTGAAGCTTTCTTT | CASSQETGFIAEAFF | TRBV3-1/TRBV3-2 | 15 | TRBJ1-1 | TRBD1
TGTGCCAGTACCGGACAGGGGGTTAGCTATGGCTACACCTTC | CASTGQGVSYGYTF | TRBV10-3 | 14 | TRBJ1-2 | TRBD1